These 15 T cell receptor beta chains came from one sample sequenced in a study of blood T cell repertoires in COVID-19. Assay: immunoSEQ multiplex PCR; the TCRdb copy retains only in-frame clones and omits some. The table records 250,000 to 350,000 clones, about 81% of them present only once. Sequencing was carried out using peripheral blood. These TCRs come from a human donor with COVID-19, enrolled during active disease. The donor label of this sample is uncertain.

This sequence joins TRBV6-5 and TRBJ1-1; D perhaps matches TRBD1 (6 bases). Trimming removed 7 bases at V and 4 bases at J, with 16 bases between. The CDR3 extends over 14 amino acids. CDR1 is MNHEY, CDR2 SVGAGI, per germline. CDR3 coding DNA: TGTGCCAGCACCAACCAGGGGCTCGGCACTGAAGCTTTCTTT. Its translation is CASTNQGLGTEAFF.

The V gene is TRBV5-1, the J gene TRBJ2-7, with 7 bases fitting TRBD2. Germline assignment: CDR1 SGHRS and CDR2 YFSETQ. V lost 3 bases and J lost 4; bases outside the gene matches: 13. The CDR3 sequence is 16 residues long. The CDR3 region has the DNA TGCGCCAGCAGCTCCGACGCAAGCGGGGCCCTTTACGAGCAGTACTTC. The encoded protein is CASSSDASGALYEQYF.

The chain couples TRBV19 to TRBJ2-3; TRBD1 is a possible D gene (6 bases). With 4 bases removed from V and 4 bases from J, the gap between germline ends came to 12 bases. CDR1 LNHDA and CDR2 SQIVND come from the germline V gene (reference sequence). The CDR3 sequence is 14 residues long. DNA for the CDR3: TGTGCCAGTAGTAGCCCGGGACACTCAGATACGCAGTATTTT. Residues: CASSSPGHSDTQYF.

The rearrangement uses TRBV30 and TRBJ1-1, with no clear D. CDR1 is GTSNPN, CDR2 SVGIG, per germline (reference sequence). CDR3 length equals 11 residues. V was shortened by 0 bases and J by 8 bases, with 7 bases between the two germline ends. The CDR3 loop reads CAWSVNREAFF. The CDR3 DNA follows: TGTGCCTGGAGTGTCAACAGAGAAGCTTTCTTT.

The chain carries TRBV28 and TRBJ1-2; 11 positions agree with TRBD1. The CDR3 has 16 residues. CDR1 and CDR2 (germline): MDHEN, SYDVKM. Losses at the gene ends were 3 bases for V and 2 bases for J; bases not matched to a gene: 5. For the CDR3, the DNA is TGTGCCAGCAGTTTCCCCGGGACAGGGGGAAACTATGGCTACACCTTC. It translates to CASSFPGTGGNYGYTF.

This clone was seen a single time. J is TRBJ2-1 and V is TRBV18, with D possibly TRBD2 on 5 matching bases. Trimming pared 3 bases from V and 1 base from J, leaving 13 bases between. Germline lookup yields CDR1 KGHSH and CDR2 LQKENI. This CDR3 spans 16 amino acids. The CDR3, as DNA: TGTGCCAGCTCACCGGGGTCTGGGAGTTCCTACAATGAGCAGTTCTTC. Amino acid sequence: CASSPGSGSSYNEQFF.

This chain uses TRBV7-3 with TRBJ2-1, with D tentatively TRBD1 (6 bases). The CDR3 is 15 amino acids. CDR1 is SGHTA, CDR2 FQGTGA, per germline. V was trimmed by 1 base and J by 8 bases, leaving 15 bases between them. The CDR3 reads CASSLSLQGVHEQFF. The DNA of the CDR3 is TGTGCCAGCAGCTTAAGTCTACAGGGAGTCCATGAGCAGTTCTTC.

The CDR3 DNA reads TGTGCCAGCAGGTCTAGCGGGAGCGAGGAGACCCAGTACTTC. Translation: CASRSSGSEETQYF. V and J are TRBV27 and TRBJ2-5, with 10 bases that match TRBD2. Germline assignment: CDR1 MNHEY and CDR2 SMNVEV (reference sequence). The CDR3 totals 14 residues. V trimming: 6 bases; J trimming: 5 bases; junction bases outside the gene matches: 6.

This rearrangement joins TRBV5-1 to TRBJ2-5, with unresolved D. Trimming left V 4 bases short and J 0 bases short, with 16 bases between. The CDR3 sequence is 16 residues long. CDR1 is SGHRS, CDR2 YFSETQ, per germline. The CDR3: CASSASGSRNQETQYF. The CDR3 DNA follows: TGCGCCAGCAGCGCAAGTGGGTCTAGAAACCAAGAGACCCAGTACTTC.

This clone was observed a single time. The chain links TRBV11-1 to TRBJ2-3; D is unresolved. Trimming took 2 bases from V and 2 from J, leaving 8 bases between them. Germline loops: CDR1 SGHAT, CDR2 FQDESV (reference sequence). CDR3 length equals 14 residues. This CDR3 reads CASSLLTHTDTQYF. For the CDR3, the DNA is TGTGCCAGCAGCTTACTAACTCACACAGATACGCAGTATTTT.

The chain couples TRBV10-1 to TRBJ2-1, with TRBD2 matching over 10 bases. With 0 bases clipped from V and 7 bases from J, the junction kept 12 bases outside the gene matches. CDR1 is WNHNN, CDR2 SYGVQD, per germline (reference sequence). This CDR3 is 18 amino acids long. Here the CDR3 reads CASSESRTGTSVMNEQFF. CDR3 nucleotides: TGCGCCAGCAGTGAGTCAAGGACCGGGACTAGCGTGATGAATGAGCAGTTCTTC.

J is TRBJ1-6 and V is TRBV7-2, with D perhaps matching TRBD1 (5 bases). Trimming removed 2 bases from V and 7 bases from J, with 12 bases in between. Germline CDR1 SGHTA, CDR2 FQGNSA. The CDR3 length is 15 residues. The CDR3 sequence: CASSLSVGANSPLHF. DNA of the CDR3: TGTGCCAGCAGCTTATCAGTAGGGGCAAATTCACCCCTCCACTTT.

This clone was seen only once. The chain couples TRBV25-1 to TRBJ1-6; 7 bases match TRBD1. CDR1 and CDR2 (germline): MGHDK, SYGVNS. The CDR3 extends over 16 amino acids. With 1 base clipped from V and 10 bases from J, the junction kept 10 bases outside the gene matches. The CDR3 is CASSELDTGVRSPLHF. The CDR3 nucleotides read TGTGCCAGCAGTGAATTGGACACAGGGGTAAGGTCACCCCTCCACTTT.

The chain uses TRBV24-1 and TRBJ2-2, with 11 positions matching TRBD2. CDR3 length: 16 amino acids. CDR1 and CDR2 from the germline V gene are KGHDR and SFDVKD. Trimming at V came to 7 bases and at J to 6 bases, leaving 9 bases not matched to a gene. The CDR3 loop is CATSPRLAGLAGELFF. CDR3 coding DNA: TGTGCCACCAGCCCTCGACTAGCGGGATTGGCCGGGGAGCTGTTTTTT.

This chain uses TRBV2 with TRBJ2-1; 9 bases fit TRBD2. V shed 4 bases and J 10 bases; nucleotides not matched to a gene: 8. The germline V gene encodes CDR1 SNHLY and CDR2 FYNNEI. The CDR3 consists of 14 residues. The CDR3 bases are TGTGCCAGCAGTGTAGTAGCGGGAGAAACAGAGCAGTTCTTC. It is translated as CASSVVAGETEQFF.